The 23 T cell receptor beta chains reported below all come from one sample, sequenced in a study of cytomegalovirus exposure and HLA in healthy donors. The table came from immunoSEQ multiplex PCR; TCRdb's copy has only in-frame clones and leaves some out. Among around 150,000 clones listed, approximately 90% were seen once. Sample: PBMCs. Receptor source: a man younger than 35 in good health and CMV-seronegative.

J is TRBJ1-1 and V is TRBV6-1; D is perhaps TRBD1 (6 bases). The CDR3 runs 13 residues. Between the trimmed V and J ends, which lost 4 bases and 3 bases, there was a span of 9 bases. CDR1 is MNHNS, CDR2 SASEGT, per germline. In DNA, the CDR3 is TGTGCCAGCAGTGGGGAGGGGGACACTGAAGCTTTCTTT. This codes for CASSGEGDTEAFF.

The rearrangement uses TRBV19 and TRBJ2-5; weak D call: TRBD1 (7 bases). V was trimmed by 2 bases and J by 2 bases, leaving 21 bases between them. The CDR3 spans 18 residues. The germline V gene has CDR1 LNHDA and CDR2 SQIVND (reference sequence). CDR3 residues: CASSIRSRFRGAQETQYF. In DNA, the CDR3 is TGTGCCAGTAGTATAAGGTCCAGGTTCAGGGGGGCGCAAGAGACCCAGTACTTC.

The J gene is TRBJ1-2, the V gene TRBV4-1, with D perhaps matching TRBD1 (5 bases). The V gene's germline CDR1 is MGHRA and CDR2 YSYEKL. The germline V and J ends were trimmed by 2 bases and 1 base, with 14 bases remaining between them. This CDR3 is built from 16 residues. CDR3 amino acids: CASSQPGGAGNYGYTF. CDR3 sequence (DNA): TGCGCCAGCAGCCAACCGGGAGGGGCCGGTAACTATGGCTACACCTTC.

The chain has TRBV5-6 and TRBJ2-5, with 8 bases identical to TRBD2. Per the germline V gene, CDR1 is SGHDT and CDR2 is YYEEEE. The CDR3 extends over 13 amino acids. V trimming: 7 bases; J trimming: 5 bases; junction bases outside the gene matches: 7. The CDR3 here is CASRGLAGETQYF. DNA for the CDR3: TGTGCCAGCCGCGGACTAGCTGGTGAGACCCAGTACTTC.

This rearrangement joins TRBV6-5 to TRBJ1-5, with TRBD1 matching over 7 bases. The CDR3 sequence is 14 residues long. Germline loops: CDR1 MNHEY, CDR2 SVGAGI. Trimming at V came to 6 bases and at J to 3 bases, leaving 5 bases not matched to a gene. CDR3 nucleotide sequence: TGTGCCAGCAGCCTCGAGGGGGCCAATCAGCCCCAGCATTTT. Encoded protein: CASSLEGANQPQHF.

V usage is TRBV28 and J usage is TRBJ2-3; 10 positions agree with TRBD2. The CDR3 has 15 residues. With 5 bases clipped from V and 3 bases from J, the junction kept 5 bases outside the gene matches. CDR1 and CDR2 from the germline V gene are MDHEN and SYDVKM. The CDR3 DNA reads TGTGCCAGCAGTAGCGGGGGGGGCCGTACAGATACGCAGTATTTT. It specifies CASSSGGGRTDTQYF.

CDR3 sequence reads: CATSRDHPSGYGYTF. CDR3 bases: TGTGCCACCAGCAGAGATCACCCGTCCGGCTATGGCTACACCTTC. J is TRBJ1-2 and V is TRBV15; D is unclear. CDR3 length equals 15 residues. V lost 0 bases and J 4 bases, leaving 12 bases between the germline ends. Germline CDR1 is LNHNV and CDR2 is YYDKDF (reference sequence).

This CDR3 is CASSESMTGTGLYGYTF. The CDR3 nucleotides are TGCGCCAGCAGTGAGTCCATGACCGGGACAGGTCTCTATGGCTACACCTTC. V is TRBV10-1 and J is TRBJ1-2; 8 nucleotides agree with TRBD1. The CDR3 extends over 17 amino acids. CDR1 and CDR2 (germline): WNHNN, SYGVQD (reference sequence). V dropped 0 bases and J dropped 4; count of bases not matched to a gene: 10.

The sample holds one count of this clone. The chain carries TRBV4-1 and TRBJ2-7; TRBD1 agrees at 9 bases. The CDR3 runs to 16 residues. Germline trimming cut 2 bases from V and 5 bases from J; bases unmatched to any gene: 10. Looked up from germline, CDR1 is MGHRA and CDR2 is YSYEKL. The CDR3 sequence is CASSQPGTGSFNEQYV. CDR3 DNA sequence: TGCGCCAGCAGCCAACCCGGGACAGGGTCTTTCAACGAGCAGTACGTC.

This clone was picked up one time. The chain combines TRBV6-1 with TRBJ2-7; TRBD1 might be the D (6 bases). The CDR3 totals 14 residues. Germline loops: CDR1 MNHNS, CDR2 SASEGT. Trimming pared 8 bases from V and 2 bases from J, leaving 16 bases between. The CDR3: CASAQGPNPYEQYV. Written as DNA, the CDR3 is TGTGCCAGCGCACAGGGTCCGAACCCCTACGAGCAGTACGTC.

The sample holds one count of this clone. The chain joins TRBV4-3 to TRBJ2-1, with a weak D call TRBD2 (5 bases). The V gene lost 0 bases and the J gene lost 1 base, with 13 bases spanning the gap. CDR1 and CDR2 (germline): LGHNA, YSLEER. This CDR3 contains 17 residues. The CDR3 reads CASSQDVSSLSYNEQFF. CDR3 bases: TGCGCCAGCAGCCAAGATGTCTCTAGCCTTTCCTACAATGAGCAGTTCTTC.

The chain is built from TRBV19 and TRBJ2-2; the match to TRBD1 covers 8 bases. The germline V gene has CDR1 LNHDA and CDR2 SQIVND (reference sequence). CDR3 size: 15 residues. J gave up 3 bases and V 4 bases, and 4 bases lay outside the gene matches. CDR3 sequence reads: CASSTGQGDTGELFF. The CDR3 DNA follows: TGTGCCAGTAGTACTGGACAGGGAGACACCGGGGAGCTGTTTTTT.

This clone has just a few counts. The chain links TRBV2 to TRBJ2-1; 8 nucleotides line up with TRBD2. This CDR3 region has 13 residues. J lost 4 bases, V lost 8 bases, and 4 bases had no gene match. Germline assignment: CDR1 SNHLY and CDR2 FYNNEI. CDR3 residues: CASRGGGYNEQFF. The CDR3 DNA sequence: TGTGCCAGCCGCGGCGGGGGGTACAATGAGCAGTTCTTC.

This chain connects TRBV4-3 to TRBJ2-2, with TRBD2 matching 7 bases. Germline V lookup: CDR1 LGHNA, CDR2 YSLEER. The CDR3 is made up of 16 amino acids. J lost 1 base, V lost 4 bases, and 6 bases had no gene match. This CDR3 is CASSPRAGENTGELFF. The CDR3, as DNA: TGCGCCAGCAGCCCCAGGGCGGGAGAGAACACCGGGGAGCTGTTTTTT.

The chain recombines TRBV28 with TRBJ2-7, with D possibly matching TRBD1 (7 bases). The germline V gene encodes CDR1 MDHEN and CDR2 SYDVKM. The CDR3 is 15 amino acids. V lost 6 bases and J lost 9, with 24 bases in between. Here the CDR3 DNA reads TGTGCCAGCAGCGCCCCACAGGGGAGGAAAGGAGGGCAGTACTTC. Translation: CASSAPQGRKGGQYF.

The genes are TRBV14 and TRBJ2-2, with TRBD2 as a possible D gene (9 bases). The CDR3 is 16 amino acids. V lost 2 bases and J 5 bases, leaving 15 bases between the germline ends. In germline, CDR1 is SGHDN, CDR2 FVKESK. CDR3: CASSQLAGQDTGELFF. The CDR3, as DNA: TGTGCCAGCAGCCAACTAGCGGGACAGGATACCGGGGAGCTGTTTTTT.

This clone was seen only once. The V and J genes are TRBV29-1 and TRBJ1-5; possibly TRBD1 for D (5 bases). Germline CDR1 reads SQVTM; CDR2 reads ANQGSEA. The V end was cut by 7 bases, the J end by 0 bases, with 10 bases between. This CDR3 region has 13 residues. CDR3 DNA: TGCAGCGCCATGACAGATAGCAATCAGCCCCAGCATTTT. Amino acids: CSAMTDSNQPQHF.

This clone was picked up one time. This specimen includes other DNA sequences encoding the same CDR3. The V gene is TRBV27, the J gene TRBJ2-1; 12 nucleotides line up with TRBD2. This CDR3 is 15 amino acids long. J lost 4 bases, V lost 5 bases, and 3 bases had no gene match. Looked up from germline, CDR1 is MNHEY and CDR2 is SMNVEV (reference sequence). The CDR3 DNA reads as TGTGCCAGCAGTCTAGCGGGAGGGCCTTACAATGAGCAGTTCTTC. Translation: CASSLAGGPYNEQFF.

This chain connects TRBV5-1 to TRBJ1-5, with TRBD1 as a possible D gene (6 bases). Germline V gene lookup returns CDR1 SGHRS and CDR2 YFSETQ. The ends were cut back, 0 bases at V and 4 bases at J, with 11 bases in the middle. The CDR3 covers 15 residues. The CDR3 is CASSLGAGENQPQHF. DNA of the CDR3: TGCGCCAGCAGCTTGGGGGCAGGGGAAAATCAGCCCCAGCATTTT.

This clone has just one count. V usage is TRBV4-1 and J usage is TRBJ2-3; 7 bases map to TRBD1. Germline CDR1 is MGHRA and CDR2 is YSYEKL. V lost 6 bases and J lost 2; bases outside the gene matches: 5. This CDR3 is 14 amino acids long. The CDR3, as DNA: TGCGCCAGCAGGGACAGGACTCACACAGATACGCAGTATTTT. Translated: CASRDRTHTDTQYF.

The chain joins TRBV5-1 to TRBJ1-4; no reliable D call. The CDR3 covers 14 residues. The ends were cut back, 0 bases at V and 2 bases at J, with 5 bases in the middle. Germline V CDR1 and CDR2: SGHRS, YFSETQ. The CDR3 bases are TGCGCCAGCAGCTTGGGTAGCACTAATGAAAAACTGTTTTTT. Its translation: CASSLGSTNEKLFF.

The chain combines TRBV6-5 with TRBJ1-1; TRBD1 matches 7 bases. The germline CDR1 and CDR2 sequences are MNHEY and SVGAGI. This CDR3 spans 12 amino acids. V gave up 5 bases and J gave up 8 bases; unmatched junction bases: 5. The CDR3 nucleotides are TGTGCCAGCAGTCTATCAGGGGGAGAAGCTTTCTTT. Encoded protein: CASSLSGGEAFF.

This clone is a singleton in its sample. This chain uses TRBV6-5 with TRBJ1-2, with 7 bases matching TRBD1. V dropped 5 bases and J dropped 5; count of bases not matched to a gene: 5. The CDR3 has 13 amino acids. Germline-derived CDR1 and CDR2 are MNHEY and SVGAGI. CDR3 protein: CASSPPGQYGYTF. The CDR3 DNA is TGTGCCAGCAGTCCACCGGGACAGTATGGCTACACCTTC.